This TCR beta chain was recovered during a study of beta chain features in type 1 diabetes. At the level of the study: Across every sample, over 100 million sorted cells were examined in total. Study results and caveats: It was possible that PCR favored shorter templates, equally so in patients and controls.

Reverse transcribing all isolated RNA meant expressed TCRB transcripts were sequenced. About 3.6 million reads on average were seen across naive, central memory and regulatory T cell samples. Libraries were prepared by immunoSEQ multiplex PCR; TCRdb keeps only in-frame clonotypes and omits some of them. Among about 400,000 clones listed, roughly 13% were seen once. Using CD45RO/CCR7/CD25/CD127/CD95/CD27, CD4+ naive, central memory, regulatory and stem cell-like memory cells were sorted. This clone was detected only a few times. Its antigen is currently unknown. Trimming at V came to 4 bases and at J to 16 bases, leaving 13 bases not matched to a gene. Germline-derived CDR1 and CDR2 are SGHTA and FQGNSA. The CDR3 has 15 residues.

The sequencing input was naive CD4+ T cells from blood. The source is a man between 18 and 35 years old in good health. The rearrangement uses TRBV7-2 and TRBJ2-1; TRBD2 matches at 13 bases. The CDR3 DNA sequence: TGTGCCAGCAGCTCACTAGCGGGAGGGTCGCTAGGACTCTTCTTC. Translation gives CASSSLAGGSLGLFF.